A selection of T cell receptor beta chains follows, all from one sample in a study of OX40 agonist ivuxolimab in advanced cancers. Repertoires were generated with immunoSEQ multiplex PCR, while TCRdb's copy carries only in-frame clones and drops some. Of around 65,000 clones in the sample, 70% to 90% were seen once. The input for sequencing was CD4+ or CD8+ T cells sorted from blood, taken in a trial of the OX40 agonist ivuxolimab. These receptors came from an adult with an advanced solid tumor such as melanoma, head and neck, liver or kidney cancer. Each CDR3 is given with its conserved first and last residue. Each record gives: J gene, V gene, clone size, D gene, CDR3 DNA, CDR3 protein. A D gene is named only where the DNA matches it firmly. For some rows the clone size is stated as once, few or many, or as a class when expanded; others skip it.

TRBJ1-2 | TRBV6-5 | once | - | TGTGCCAGCAGCCGTCCTTCCGGGCTTGATCATGGCTACACCTTC | CASSRPSGLDHGYTF
TRBJ1-6 | TRBV7-2 | - | TRBD1 | TGTGCCAGCAGCTTCGTTGACAGGGGCGGTTCACCCCTCCACTTT | CASSFVDRGGSPLHF
TRBJ1-1 | TRBV7-9 | - | - | TGTGCCAGCAGCCTCCCAACGTACGCTGAAGCTTTCTTT | CASSLPTYAEAFF
TRBJ2-2 | TRBV4-1 | - | TRBD1 | TGCGCCAGCAGAGAGGGGACAGGGAAGACCGGGGAGCTGTTTTTT | CASREGTGKTGELFF
TRBJ1-6 | TRBV5-4 | - | TRBD1 | TGTGCCAGCAGCGGGGGACAGGGACATCGTTCACCCCTCCACTTT | CASSGGQGHRSPLHF
TRBJ1-2 | TRBV30 | - | - | TGTGCCTGGAGTCCCCGGTTCGGGACCGGCTATGGCTACACCTTC | CAWSPRFGTGYGYTF
TRBJ1-1 | TRBV29-1 | - | - | TGCAGCGTTGAAACGGGGGGGCGAGGTCACACTGAAGCTTTCTTT | CSVETGGRGHTEAFF
TRBJ2-3 | TRBV5-6 | once | - | TGTGCCAGCAGCTTGAGGGTCACAGATACGCAGTATTTT | CASSLRVTDTQYF
TRBJ1-5 | TRBV27 | - | - | TGTGCCAGCAGTCTACAGGGAAGCAATCAGCCCCAGCATTTT | CASSLQGSNQPQHF
TRBJ2-7 | TRBV7-9 | - | TRBD1 | TGTGCCAGCAGTCGGACAGGCGGCTACGAGCAGTACTTC | CASSRTGGYEQYF
TRBJ2-5 | TRBV7-6 | once | - | TGTGCCAGCAGCTTTGGGACCCAAGAGACCCAGTACTTC | CASSFGTQETQYF
TRBJ2-7 | TRBV21-1 | - | - | TGTGCCAGCATCCAGAGGCCAAGCCAGCCTCCCTCCTACGAGCAGTACTTC | CASIQRPSQPPSYEQYF
TRBJ2-6 | TRBV19 | - | - | TGTGCCAGTATTCCGGTCGGAGCAGCAAGCTCTGGGGCCAACGTCCTGACTTTC | CASIPVGAASSGANVLTF
TRBJ2-7 | TRBV7-6 | - | - | TGTGCCAGCAGCTTGCAGAGAGACTACGAGCAGTACTTC | CASSLQRDYEQYF
TRBJ1-4 | TRBV7-9 | - | - | TGTGCCAGTCCCCCACATGAAAAACTGTTTTTT | CASPPHEKLFF
TRBJ1-5 | TRBV2 | few | - | TGTGCCAGCAGTGAAGGGAAGAGCAATCAGCCCCAGCATTTT | CASSEGKSNQPQHF
TRBJ2-7 | TRBV6-1 | once | TRBD2 | TGTGCCAGCAGTGCCAGCCCCGAGGCGGGGGGCTACGAGCAGTACTTC | CASSASPEAGGYEQYF
TRBJ1-1 | TRBV29-1 | - | TRBD1 | TGCAGCGTCGTGGGACAGGGGAACACTGAAGCTTTCTTT | CSVVGQGNTEAFF
TRBJ2-1 | TRBV4-3 | - | TRBD2 | TGCGCCAGCAGCCAATCTAGCGGAGGCATCTACAATGAGCAGTTCTTC | CASSQSSGGIYNEQFF
TRBJ2-7 | TRBV25-1 | once | - | TGTGCCAGCACCGGGACACGTTACGAGCAGTACTTC | CASTGTRYEQYF
TRBJ1-3 | TRBV7-2 | - | TRBD1 | TGTGCCAGCAGCTGGACAGGGGAAGCTGGAAACACCATATATTTT | CASSWTGEAGNTIYF
TRBJ1-3 | TRBV7-2 | few | - | TGTGCCAGCACCCAGTTGGGGAGGACTGGAAACACCATATATTTT | CASTQLGRTGNTIYF
TRBJ2-2 | TRBV9 | - | TRBD1 | TGTGCCAGCAGCGAACAGGGGTACACCGGGGAGCTGTTTTTT | CASSEQGYTGELFF
TRBJ1-4 | TRBV5-1 | - | - | TGCGCCAGCAGCTTGGGGGGGAGCATCGGAGAAAAACTGTTTTTT | CASSLGGSIGEKLFF
TRBJ2-1 | TRBV5-1 | - | TRBD2 | TGCGCCAGCAGCCACCGACTAGTAGGGGAGGGTGAGCAGTTCTTC | CASSHRLVGEGEQFF
TRBJ1-2 | TRBV5-5 | - | TRBD1 | TGTGCCAGCAGCTTGGGGACAGGGGCATCCAACTATGGCTACACCTTC | CASSLGTGASNYGYTF
TRBJ2-7 | TRBV25-1 | - | - | TGTGCCAGCAGTGAATTGGGAGACACCACTTACGAGCAGTACTTC | CASSELGDTTYEQYF
TRBJ1-4 | TRBV5-1 | - | TRBD1 | TGCGCCAGCAGCTTAACCGGGGACAGGTCCGAAAAACTGTTTTTT | CASSLTGDRSEKLFF
TRBJ2-7 | TRBV4-2 | - | TRBD2 | TGTGCCAGCAGCCAAGATAGAGCGGGGGGAAGAAACGAGCAGTACTTC | CASSQDRAGGRNEQYF
TRBJ1-3 | TRBV6-5 | - | TRBD1 | TGTGCCAGCAGTCAGACAGGGGAGTTTGGAAACACCATATATTTT | CASSQTGEFGNTIYF
TRBJ1-1 | TRBV18 | - | TRBD1 | TGTGCCAGCTCAGCGGGACAGGGGGCGTTGACTGAAGCTTTCTTT | CASSAGQGALTEAFF
TRBJ1-5 | TRBV15 | - | - | TGTGCCACCAGCCCAGGGTTTATGGGCAATCAGCCCCAGCATTTT | CATSPGFMGNQPQHF
TRBJ1-6 | TRBV10-2 | - | - | TGCGCCAGCAGTGAGTCAGGGGACACCTATAATTCACCCCTCCACTTT | CASSESGDTYNSPLHF
TRBJ1-5 | TRBV5-1 | few | - | TGCGCCAGCAGCTTGGAGGGGATCAATCAGCCCCAGCATTTT | CASSLEGINQPQHF
TRBJ2-5 | TRBV5-1 | - | - | TGCGCCAGCAGCTTGGGGGGCCAAGAGACCCAGTACTTC | CASSLGGQETQYF
TRBJ2-1 | TRBV12-5 | - | - | TGTGCTAGTTCTCTGCAGGGCCTGACCTACAATGAGCAGTTCTTC | CASSLQGLTYNEQFF
TRBJ2-7 | TRBV6-5 | - | - | TGTGCCAGCAGACTCCACGTGGGGGGAGCCTACGAGCAGTACTTC | CASRLHVGGAYEQYF
TRBJ1-3 | TRBV30 | - | TRBD1 | TGTGCCTGGAGCGATACAGGGGCTGGAAACACCATATATTTT | CAWSDTGAGNTIYF
TRBJ1-2 | TRBV10-3 | - | - | TGTGCCATCAGAGGCAGCAACTATGGCTACACCTTC | CAIRGSNYGYTF
TRBJ1-1 | TRBV5-4 | - | - | TGTGCCAGCAGCTTGGATGGAGCCCCCAGGGGCACTGAAGCTTTCTTT | CASSLDGAPRGTEAFF
TRBJ1-1 | TRBV7-8 | - | - | TGTGCCAGCAGCTTAGCGTCGGGGTCCTACGGAGCTTTCTTT | CASSLASGSYGAFF
TRBJ1-1 | TRBV5-6 | - | - | TGTGCCAGCACCCCTGGGAGGGGGTATGCGGCTGAAGCTTTCTTT | CASTPGRGYAAEAFF
TRBJ1-2 | TRBV6-5 | - | TRBD1 | TGTGCCAGCAGTAAGAGGGACAGGGTGAACACCTTC | CASSKRDRVNTF
TRBJ1-2 | TRBV30 | - | - | TGTGCCTGGAGTCAGGGGCAACCCCTCAACTATGGCTACACCTTC | CAWSQGQPLNYGYTF
TRBJ1-1 | TRBV6-1 | - | TRBD1 | TGTGCCAGCAGCCCAATTACAGGGGCTAGCACTGAAGCTTTCTTT | CASSPITGASTEAFF
TRBJ2-6 | TRBV6-1 | - | TRBD1 | TGTGCCAGCAGGGGGACAGATGCTGGGGCCAACGTCCTGACTTTC | CASRGTDAGANVLTF
TRBJ1-1 | TRBV19 | - | - | TGTGCCTCTCCGACCGCCTCTGGCACTGAAGCTTTCTTT | CASPTASGTEAFF
TRBJ2-7 | TRBV6-6 | - | TRBD1 | TGTGCCAGCAGTACGGGACAGGGGACCTACGAGCAGTACTTC | CASSTGQGTYEQYF
TRBJ2-2 | TRBV15 | - | TRBD2 | TGTGCCACCAGCAGCGGCGGGGGAAAGAACACCGGGGAGCTGTTTTTT | CATSSGGGKNTGELFF
TRBJ2-2 | TRBV2 | - | - | TGTGCCAGCAGTGCCGGGGAGCTGTTTTTT | CASSAGELFF
TRBJ1-1 | TRBV4-2 | - | - | TGTGCCAGCAGCCAAGGTAGGGTGCGGGAGAACACTGAAGCTTTCTTT | CASSQGRVRENTEAFF
TRBJ2-1 | TRBV27 | - | - | TGTGCCAGCAGTTTATCCTGGGTGAGCGACGAGCAGTTCTTC | CASSLSWVSDEQFF